These 29 T cell receptor beta chains share one sample of origin, sequenced in a study of blood T cell repertoires in COVID-19 (dated by TCRdb to the early 2020s). The library came from the immunoSEQ multiplex PCR assay. Entries here come from immuneACCESS through TCRdb and include only in-frame sequences with V and J called. Some clones fail to appear in such tables; in the studies checked, an unresolved V gene covers under half of the shortfall, and the cause of the remainder is unknown. In this sample the table shows roughly 170,000 clones, roughly 85% of which occur a single time. In total, the top ten clones hold roughly 25% of the sample. Sample: peripheral blood. These receptors all stem from a woman in her 70s with acute or convalescent COVID-19.

The V gene is TRBV6-5, the J gene TRBJ2-7, with TRBD2 identical over 11 bases. This CDR3 region has 15 residues. Germline-derived CDR1 and CDR2 are MNHEY and SVGAGI. Germline trimming cut 6 bases from V and 0 bases from J; bases unmatched to any gene: 4. CDR3 residues: CASSPTSGSSYEQYF. CDR3 bases: TGTGCCAGCAGCCCCACTAGCGGGAGCTCCTACGAGCAGTACTTC.

This clone was seen once. The chain carries TRBV6-2 or TRBV6-3 and TRBJ2-1; 11 bases match TRBD2. Germline V gives CDR1 MNHEY, CDR2 SVGEGT. The CDR3 spans 16 residues. The J segment lost 7 bases and the V segment lost 4 bases, leaving 9 bases of the junction unmatched. The DNA of the CDR3 is TGTGCCAGCAGTTCCTGGACTAGCGGGCCCAGGAATGAGCAGTTCTTC. Translation gives CASSSWTSGPRNEQFF.

The chain uses TRBV29-1 and TRBJ1-1; TRBD1 might be the D (6 bases). The CDR3 is made up of 16 amino acids. Trimming stripped 7 bases from V and 0 bases from J, with 21 bases between. Germline V lookup: CDR1 SQVTM, CDR2 ANQGSEA. Here the CDR3 DNA reads TGCAGCGCCAGAGGGGTGACAGGCGAAATGAACACTGAAGCTTTCTTT. This encodes CSARGVTGEMNTEAFF.

The chain couples TRBV11-2 to TRBJ2-3; D perhaps matches TRBD2 (6 bases). The V and J ends lost 0 bases and 2 bases respectively, with 9 bases between them. Germline V gene data show CDR1 as SGHAT and CDR2 as FQNNGV. The CDR3 runs to 15 residues. The DNA of the CDR3 is TGTGCCAGCAGCTTAGATCCTAGCGACACAGATACGCAGTATTTT. Its protein is CASSLDPSDTDTQYF.

The chain has TRBV5-1 and TRBJ2-1, with 10 nucleotides matching TRBD2. V was pared by 1 base and J by 7 bases, with 8 bases of the junction left unmatched. The CDR3 covers 16 residues. Germline V gives CDR1 SGHRS, CDR2 YFSETQ. The CDR3, as DNA: TGCGCCAGCAGCTTGTCAGGGACTAGCGCGTTTAATGAGCAGTTCTTC. Residues: CASSLSGTSAFNEQFF.

The chain recombines TRBV9 with TRBJ2-1; TRBD2 matches at 10 bases. The V segment lost 2 bases and the J segment 8 bases; nucleotides outside the gene matches: 10. Germline loops: CDR1 SGDLS, CDR2 YYNGEE. The CDR3 totals 16 residues. The CDR3 is CASSVKSSGRDDEQFF. The CDR3 nucleotides are TGTGCCAGCAGCGTCAAATCTAGCGGGAGAGACGATGAGCAGTTCTTC.

The chain carries TRBV2 and TRBJ1-1; possibly TRBD1 for D (5 bases). The CDR3 is 14 residues long. The germline V and J ends were trimmed by 5 bases and 5 bases, with 15 bases remaining between them. Germline V lookup: CDR1 SNHLY, CDR2 FYNNEI. In DNA, the CDR3 is TGTGCCAGCAGTTCTAAGGGGTTTGATACTGAAGCTTTCTTT. Translated, it gives CASSSKGFDTEAFF.

The chain has TRBV7-2 and TRBJ2-1; tentative D call: TRBD2 (6 bases). The CDR3 length is 15 residues. CDR1 and CDR2 (germline): SGHTA, FQGNSA. Trimming removed 6 bases at V and 7 bases at J, with 19 bases between. The chain's CDR3 is CASRLWASALNEQFF. The CDR3 DNA reads as TGTGCCAGCAGGCTATGGGCTAGCGCCTTAAATGAGCAGTTCTTC.

In DNA, the CDR3 is TGTGCCAGCAGCTTAGCGCTAGCGAACAATGAGCAGTTCTTC. Translation gives CASSLALANNEQFF. The rearrangement links TRBV7-2 to TRBJ2-1, with D maybe TRBD2 (6 bases). The CDR3 is 14 amino acids. V lost 0 bases and J lost 5, with 8 bases in between. Germline CDR1 reads SGHTA; CDR2 reads FQGNSA.

This clone was seen a single time. The chain uses TRBV6-5 and TRBJ2-7; 8 nucleotides line up with TRBD2. V lost 2 bases to trimming and J lost 3 bases; unmatched junction nucleotides: 9. The CDR3 totals 16 residues. Germline V lookup: CDR1 MNHEY, CDR2 SVGAGI. The CDR3 coding sequence is TGTGCCAGCAGTTACCGCCTAGCGGGTCAGGGCTACGAGCAGTACTTC. Translating it yields CASSYRLAGQGYEQYF.

The chain couples TRBV10-1 to TRBJ1-2; 9 positions agree with TRBD1. Germline V gene lookup returns CDR1 WNHNN and CDR2 SYGVQD (reference sequence). Trimming cost V 3 bases and J 6 bases; bases outside gene matches: 11. The CDR3 is 16 residues long. The CDR3 spells CASSERRTGVLDGYTF. CDR3 nucleotide sequence: TGCGCCAGCAGTGAACGAAGGACAGGGGTACTGGATGGCTACACCTTC.

This clone was observed a single time. The chain is built from TRBV19 and TRBJ2-5; 10 bases are shared with TRBD1. Germline V lookup: CDR1 LNHDA, CDR2 SQIVND (reference sequence). There are 13 residues in the CDR3. V lost 4 bases, J lost 8 bases, and 4 bases stayed unmatched. In DNA, the CDR3 is TGTGCCAGTAGTAGGGACAGGGGCTCAACCCAGTACTTC. As protein: CASSRDRGSTQYF.

This chain links TRBV14 with TRBJ2-7; TRBD2 agrees at 13 bases. V gave up 4 bases and J gave up 6 bases; unmatched junction bases: 3. Germline assignment: CDR1 SGHDN and CDR2 FVKESK. This CDR3 has 14 residues. The CDR3 nucleotides are TGTGCCAGCAGCCTCGGACTAGCGGGAGTCGAGCAGTACTTC. This encodes CASSLGLAGVEQYF.

The chain is built from TRBV7-3 and TRBJ2-2; D is ambiguous. Trimming stripped 1 base from V and 6 bases from J, with 6 bases between. Germline V CDR1 and CDR2: SGHTA, FQGTGA. The CDR3 is made up of 13 amino acids. CDR3 nucleotide sequence: TGTGCCAGCAGCTTAATCTCCCCCGGGGAGCTGTTTTTT. It encodes CASSLISPGELFF.

The chain combines TRBV19 with TRBJ1-2, with 8 bases identical to TRBD1. V dropped 3 bases and J dropped 8; count of bases not matched to a gene: 14. The CDR3 sequence is 16 residues long. Germline-derived CDR1 and CDR2 are LNHDA and SQIVND (reference sequence). This chain's CDR3 is CASSIPRTGGLGGYTF. The CDR3 DNA is TGTGCCAGTAGTATTCCCCGAACAGGGGGGCTGGGAGGCTACACCTTC.

This chain connects TRBV29-1 to TRBJ1-1, with 7 bases aligning to TRBD1. Germline CDR1 is SQVTM and CDR2 is ANQGSEA. J was trimmed by 1 base and V by 4 bases; bases with no gene match: 6. The CDR3 consists of 14 residues. The CDR3 nucleotides read TGCAGCGTTGCTTCCGGGACAGCGAACACTGAAGCTTTCTTT. Encoded protein: CSVASGTANTEAFF. Combining the CDR3 with reference TRBV29-1 and TRBJ1-1 gives the whole variable domain SAVISQKPSRDICQRGTSLTIQCQVDSQVTMMFWYRQQPGQSLTLIATANQGSEATYESGFVIDKFPISRPNLTFSTLTVSNMSPEDSSIYLCSVASGTANTEAFFGQGTRLTVV.

This chain joins TRBV19 and TRBJ2-7; tentatively, D is TRBD1 (6 bases). Germline V gene data show CDR1 as LNHDA and CDR2 as SQIVND (reference sequence). V gave up 6 bases and J gave up 0 bases, with 18 bases separating them. This CDR3 spans 16 amino acids. The CDR3 loop reads CASSHTGHNSSYEQYF. The CDR3 DNA reads TGTGCCAGTAGCCACACGGGACATAATTCCTCCTACGAGCAGTACTTC.

This rearrangement joins TRBV10-2 to TRBJ2-1; 8 bases match TRBD1. Germline assignment: CDR1 WSHSY and CDR2 SAAADI. The ends lost 6 bases at V and 8 bases at J; junction bases unmatched: 3. This CDR3 is 12 amino acids long. CDR3 DNA sequence: TGCGCCAGCAGCCGGACAGGGTATGAGCAGTTCTTC. This encodes CASSRTGYEQFF.

The chain couples TRBV2 to TRBJ2-2; D call uncertain. Trimming stripped 4 bases from V and 6 bases from J, with 3 bases between. CDR1 is SNHLY and CDR2 is FYNNEI in the germline V gene. CDR3 length: 11 amino acids. The CDR3 reads CASSVSGELFF. The CDR3 DNA sequence: TGTGCCAGCAGTGTATCCGGGGAGCTGTTTTTT.

The rearrangement uses TRBV7-3 and TRBJ2-1; TRBD2 aligns across 8 bases. J gave up 6 bases and V 4 bases, and 2 bases lay outside the gene matches. The germline V gene encodes CDR1 SGHTA and CDR2 FQGTGA. The CDR3 loop spans 13 amino acids. The CDR3 bases are TGTGCCAGCAGCTATGGACTAGCCAATGAGCAGTTCTTC. Amino acids: CASSYGLANEQFF.

V and J are TRBV29-1 and TRBJ1-1; D not resolved. Trimming left V 2 bases short and J 8 bases short, with 9 bases between. The CDR3 loop spans 11 amino acids. Germline V gene data show CDR1 as SQVTM and CDR2 as ANQGSEA. The CDR3 nucleotides are TGCAGCGTTGAATTTCAGCGGGAAGCTTTCTTT. Translation: CSVEFQREAFF.

This rearrangement joins TRBV7-9 to TRBJ1-2; D gene uncertain. There are 13 residues in the CDR3. Trimming shortened V by 5 bases and J by 4 bases, and 11 bases separated the two germline ends. The V gene's germline CDR1 is SEHNR and CDR2 FQNEAQ (reference sequence). The CDR3 region has the DNA TGTGCCAGCAGCCAGGAGGGCGTCTATGGCTACACCTTC. It encodes CASSQEGVYGYTF.

This chain connects TRBV5-4 to TRBJ2-7; possibly TRBD1 for D (6 bases). Germline V gene data show CDR1 as SGHNT and CDR2 as YYREEE (reference sequence). V was trimmed by 0 bases and J by 13 bases, leaving 14 bases between them. The CDR3 totals 12 residues. The CDR3 here is CASSLAQGSVYF. Here the CDR3 DNA reads TGTGCCAGCAGCTTGGCCCAGGGGTCAGTTTACTTC.

V usage is TRBV9 and J usage is TRBJ2-2; 11 bases map to TRBD1. CDR3 length equals 20 residues. CDR1 and CDR2 (germline): SGDLS, YYNGEE. J gave up 6 bases and V 0 bases, and 16 bases lay outside the gene matches. CDR3 bases: TGTGCCAGCAGCGTAGCCTCTGGGGCCGGGACAGGGGGATGGTCCGGGGAGCTGTTTTTT. Encoded protein: CASSVASGAGTGGWSGELFF.

The chain links TRBV6-5 to TRBJ1-4; no definite D call. CDR1 and CDR2 from the germline V gene are MNHEY and SVGAGI. The V end was cut by 6 bases, the J end by 0 bases, with 8 bases between. This CDR3 has 14 residues. The CDR3 is CASRLLATNEKLFF. The CDR3 region has the DNA TGTGCCAGCAGACTCCTTGCAACTAATGAAAAACTGTTTTTT.

This chain uses TRBV19 with TRBJ1-2; 10 bases match TRBD1. This CDR3 has 14 residues. V was clipped by 5 bases and J by 4 bases; unmatched bases: 4. CDR1 is LNHDA, CDR2 SQIVND, per germline (reference sequence). Here the CDR3 reads CASSGQGGLYGYTF. CDR3 DNA: TGTGCCAGTAGTGGACAGGGGGGGCTCTATGGCTACACCTTC.

V is TRBV7-9 and J is TRBJ2-3; 7 bases are shared with TRBD2. The CDR3 covers 14 residues. Germline V gene data show CDR1 as SEHNR and CDR2 as FQNEAQ (reference sequence). The V and J ends lost 5 bases and 4 bases, in that order; junction bases with no gene match: 6. This CDR3 reads CASSLGRAADTQYF. CDR3 DNA: TGTGCCAGCAGCCTAGGGAGGGCTGCAGATACGCAGTATTTT.

This sequence joins TRBV2 and TRBJ2-5; possible D gene TRBD1, 7 bases. The CDR3 covers 14 residues. Trimming removed 4 bases at V and 4 bases at J, with 13 bases between. The V gene's germline CDR1 is SNHLY and CDR2 FYNNEI. CDR3 protein: CASSGVQGGETQYF. CDR3 sequence (DNA): TGTGCCAGCAGTGGTGTCCAGGGGGGAGAGACCCAGTACTTC.

The table lists this clone with a few counts. V usage is TRBV28 and J usage is TRBJ2-3, with 9 bases matching TRBD1. After removal of 4 bases from V and 2 bases from J, the junction contained 7 bases not matched to a gene. Germline values: CDR1 MDHEN, CDR2 SYDVKM. CDR3 size: 16 residues. The CDR3 reads CASSSSGQGDTDTQYF. As DNA, the CDR3 is TGTGCCAGCAGTTCCTCGGGACAGGGAGACACAGATACGCAGTATTTT.